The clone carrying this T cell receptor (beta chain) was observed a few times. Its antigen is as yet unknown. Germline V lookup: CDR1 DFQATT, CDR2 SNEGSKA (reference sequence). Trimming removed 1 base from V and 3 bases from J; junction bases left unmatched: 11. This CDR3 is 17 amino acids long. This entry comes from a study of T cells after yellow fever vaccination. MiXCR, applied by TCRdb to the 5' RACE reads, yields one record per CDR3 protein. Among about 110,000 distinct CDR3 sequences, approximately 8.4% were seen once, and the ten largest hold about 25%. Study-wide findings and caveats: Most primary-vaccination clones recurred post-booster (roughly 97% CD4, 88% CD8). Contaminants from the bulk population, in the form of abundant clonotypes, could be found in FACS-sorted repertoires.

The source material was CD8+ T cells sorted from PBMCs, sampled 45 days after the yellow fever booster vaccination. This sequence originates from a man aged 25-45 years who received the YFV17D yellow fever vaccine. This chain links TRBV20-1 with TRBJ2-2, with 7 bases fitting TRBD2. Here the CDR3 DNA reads TGCAGTGCTAGAGCCCGGGGTAGCGGGTATTACACCGGGGAGCTGTTTTTT. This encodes CSARARGSGYYTGELFF.